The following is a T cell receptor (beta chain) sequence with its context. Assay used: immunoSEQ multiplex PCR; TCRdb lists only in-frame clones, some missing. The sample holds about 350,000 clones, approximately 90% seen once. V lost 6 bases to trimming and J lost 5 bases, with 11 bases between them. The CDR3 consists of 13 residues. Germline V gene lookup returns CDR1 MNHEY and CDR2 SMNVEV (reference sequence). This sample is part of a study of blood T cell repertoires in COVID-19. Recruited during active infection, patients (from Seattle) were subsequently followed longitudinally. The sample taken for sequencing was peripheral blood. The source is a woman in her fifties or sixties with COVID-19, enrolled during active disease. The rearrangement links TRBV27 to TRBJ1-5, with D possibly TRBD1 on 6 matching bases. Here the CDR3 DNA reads TGTGCCAGCAGCGGACAGCCTCATCAGCCCCAGCATTTT. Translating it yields CASSGQPHQPQHF.